This T cell receptor beta chain was sequenced during a study of T cell clusters in autoimmune cytopenias. TRB was amplified from roughly 250 ng of peripheral blood genomic DNA per sample. General study results and limits: The cluster-lack signature was not seen for secondary cytopenia versus chronic lymphocytic leukemia. No experiment has yet validated the function of the T cell clusters defined in silico. Compared with active autoimmune hepatitis patients, healthy donors showed almost three-fold more exclusive TRB clusters.

This CDR3 spans 15 amino acids. TRB rearrangements were amplified by touch-down multiplex PCR with mixed TRB-A/B primers. After re-calling the multiplex PCR reads, TCRdb lists one entry per CDR3 protein, DNA absent. This specimen shows a few thousand distinct CDR3 sequences; the ten leading clones hold over 20%. Its frequency marks this clonotype as medium-sized. Its antigen is currently unknown. This sequence joins TRBV12-3 or TRBV12-4 and TRBJ2-3. Source material: peripheral blood. This TCR derives from a human donor with an autoimmune cytopenia or autoimmune hepatitis (not recorded which). CDR3 residues: CASSVGRLAPDTQYF.